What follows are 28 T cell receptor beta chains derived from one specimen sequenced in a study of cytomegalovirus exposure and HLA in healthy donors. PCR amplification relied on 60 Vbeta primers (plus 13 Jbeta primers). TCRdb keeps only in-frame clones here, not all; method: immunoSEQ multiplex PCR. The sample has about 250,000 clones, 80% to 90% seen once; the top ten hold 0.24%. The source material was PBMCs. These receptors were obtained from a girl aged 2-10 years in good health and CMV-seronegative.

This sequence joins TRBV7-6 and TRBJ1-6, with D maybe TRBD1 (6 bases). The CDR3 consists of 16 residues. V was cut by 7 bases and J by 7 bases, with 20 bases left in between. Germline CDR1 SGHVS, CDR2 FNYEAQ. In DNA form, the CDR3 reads TGTGCCAGCACCGAAGGTGGGGGCACACGGAATTCACCCCTCCACTTT. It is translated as CASTEGGGTRNSPLHF.

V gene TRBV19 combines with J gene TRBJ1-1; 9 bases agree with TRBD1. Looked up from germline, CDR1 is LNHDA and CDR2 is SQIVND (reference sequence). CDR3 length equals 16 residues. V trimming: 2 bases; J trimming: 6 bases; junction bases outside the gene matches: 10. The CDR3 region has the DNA TGTGCCAGTAGTATAACGGGACAGGGAGGTTCGGCTGAAGCTTTCTTT. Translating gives CASSITGQGGSAEAFF.

CDR3 DNA: TGCGCCAGCAGCCCAAGACTAGCGGGGTCCTACGAGCAGTACTTC. Amino acids: CASSPRLAGSYEQYF. The chain has TRBV4-1 and TRBJ2-7, with TRBD2 matching 11 bases. The germline CDR1 and CDR2 sequences are MGHRA and YSYEKL. V was pared by 4 bases and J by 1 base, with 3 bases of the junction left unmatched. CDR3 length: 15 residues.

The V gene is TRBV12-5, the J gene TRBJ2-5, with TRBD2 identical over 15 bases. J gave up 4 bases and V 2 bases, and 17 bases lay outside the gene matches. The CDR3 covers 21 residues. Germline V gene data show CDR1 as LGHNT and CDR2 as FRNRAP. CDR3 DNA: TGTGCTAGTGGTTTGCCCCCGCCGGGACTAGCGGGAGGAACCTATCGAGAGACCCAGTACTTC. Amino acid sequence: CASGLPPPGLAGGTYRETQYF. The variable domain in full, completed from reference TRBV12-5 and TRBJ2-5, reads DARVTQTPRHKVTEMGQEVTMRCQPILGHNTVFWYRQTMMQGLELLAYFRNRAPLDDSGMPKDRFSAEMPDATLATLKIQPSEPRDSAVYFCASGLPPPGLAGGTYRETQYFGPGTRLLVL.

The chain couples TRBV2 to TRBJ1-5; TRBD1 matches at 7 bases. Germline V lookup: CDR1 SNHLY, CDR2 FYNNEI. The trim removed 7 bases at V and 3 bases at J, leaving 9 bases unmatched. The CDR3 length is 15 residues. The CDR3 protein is CASIRDRGPNQPQHF. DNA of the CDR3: TGTGCCAGCATCCGGGATAGGGGGCCCAATCAGCCCCAGCATTTT.

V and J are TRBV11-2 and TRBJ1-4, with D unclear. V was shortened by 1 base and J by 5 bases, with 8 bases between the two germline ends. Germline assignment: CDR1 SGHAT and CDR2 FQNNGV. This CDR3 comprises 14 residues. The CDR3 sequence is CASSLAPLNEKLFF. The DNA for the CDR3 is TGTGCCAGCAGCTTAGCCCCTCTCAATGAAAAACTGTTTTTT.

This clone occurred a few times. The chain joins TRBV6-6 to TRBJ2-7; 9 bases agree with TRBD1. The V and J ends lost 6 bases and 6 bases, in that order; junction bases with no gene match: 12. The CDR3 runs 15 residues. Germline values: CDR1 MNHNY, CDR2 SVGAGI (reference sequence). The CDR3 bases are TGTGCCAGCAGGGACTCCGGGACAGGGCCCTTCGAGCAGTACTTC. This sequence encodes CASRDSGTGPFEQYF.

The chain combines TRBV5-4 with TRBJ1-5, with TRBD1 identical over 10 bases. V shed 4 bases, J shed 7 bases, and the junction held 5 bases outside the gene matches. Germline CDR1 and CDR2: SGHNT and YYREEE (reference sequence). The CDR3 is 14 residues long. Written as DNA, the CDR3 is TGTGCCAGCAGCCCGACAGGGGGCAGACAGCCCCAGCATTTT. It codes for CASSPTGGRQPQHF.

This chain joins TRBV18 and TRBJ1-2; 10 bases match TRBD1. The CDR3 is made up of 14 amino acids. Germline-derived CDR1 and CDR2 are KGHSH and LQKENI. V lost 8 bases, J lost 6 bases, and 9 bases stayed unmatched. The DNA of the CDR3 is TGTGCCAGCACCAAAGACAGGGGGCAGGATGGCTACACCTTC. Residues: CASTKDRGQDGYTF.

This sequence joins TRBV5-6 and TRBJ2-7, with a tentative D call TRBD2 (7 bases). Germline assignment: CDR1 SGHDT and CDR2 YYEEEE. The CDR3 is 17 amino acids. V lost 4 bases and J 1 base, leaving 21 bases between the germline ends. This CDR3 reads CASSPGGLGGASYEQYF. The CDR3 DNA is TGTGCCAGCAGCCCGGGGGGCCTCGGCGGGGCTTCCTACGAGCAGTACTTC.

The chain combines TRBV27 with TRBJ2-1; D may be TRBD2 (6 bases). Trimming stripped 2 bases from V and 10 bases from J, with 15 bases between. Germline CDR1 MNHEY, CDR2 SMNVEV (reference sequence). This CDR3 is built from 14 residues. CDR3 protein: CASSLRGSVGEQFF. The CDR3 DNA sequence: TGTGCCAGCAGTTTACGGGGGTCCGTAGGAGAGCAGTTCTTC.

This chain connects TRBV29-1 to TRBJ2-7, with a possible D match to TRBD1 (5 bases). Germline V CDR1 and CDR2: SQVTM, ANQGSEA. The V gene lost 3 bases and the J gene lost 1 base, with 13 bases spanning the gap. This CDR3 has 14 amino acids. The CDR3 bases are TGCAGCGTTGATCTAACAGGAGATTCCTACGAGCAGTACTTC. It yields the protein CSVDLTGDSYEQYF.

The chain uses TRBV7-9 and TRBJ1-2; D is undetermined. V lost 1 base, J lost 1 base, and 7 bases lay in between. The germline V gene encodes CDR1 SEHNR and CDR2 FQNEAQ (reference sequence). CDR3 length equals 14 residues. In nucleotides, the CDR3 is TGTGCCAGCAGCTTAGAGACTGGTAACTATGGCTACACCTTC. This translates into CASSLETGNYGYTF.

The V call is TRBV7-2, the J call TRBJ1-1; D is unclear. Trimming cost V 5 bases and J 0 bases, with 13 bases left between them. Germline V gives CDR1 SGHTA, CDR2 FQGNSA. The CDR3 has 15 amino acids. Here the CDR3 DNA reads TGTGCCAGCAGCCCGGGGAGGATCATGAACACTGAAGCTTTCTTT. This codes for CASSPGRIMNTEAFF.

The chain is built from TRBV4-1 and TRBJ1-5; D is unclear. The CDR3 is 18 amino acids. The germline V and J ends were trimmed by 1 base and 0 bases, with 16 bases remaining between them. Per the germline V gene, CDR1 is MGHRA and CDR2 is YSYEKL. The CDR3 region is CASSQVRGPVNSNQPQHF. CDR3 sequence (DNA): TGCGCCAGCAGCCAAGTCCGCGGTCCTGTTAATAGCAATCAGCCCCAGCATTTT.

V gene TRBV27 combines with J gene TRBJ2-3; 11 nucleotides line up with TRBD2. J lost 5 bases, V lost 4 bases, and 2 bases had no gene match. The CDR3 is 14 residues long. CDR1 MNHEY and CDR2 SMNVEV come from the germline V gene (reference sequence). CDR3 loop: CASSSGTSGDTQYF. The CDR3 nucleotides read TGTGCCAGCAGTTCCGGGACTAGCGGAGATACGCAGTATTTT.

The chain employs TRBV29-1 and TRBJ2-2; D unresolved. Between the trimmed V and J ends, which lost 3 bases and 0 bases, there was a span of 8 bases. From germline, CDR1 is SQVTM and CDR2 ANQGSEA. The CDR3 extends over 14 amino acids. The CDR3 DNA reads TGCAGCGTTGAGCGCGAGCCGAACACCGGGGAGCTGTTTTTT. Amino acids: CSVEREPNTGELFF.

CDR3 amino acids: CASSTSGTYEQYF. CDR3 bases: TGCGCCAGCAGCACTTCCGGGACCTACGAGCAGTACTTC. The chain employs TRBV5-1 and TRBJ2-7; possible D gene TRBD2, 5 bases. Germline CDR1 and CDR2: SGHRS and YFSETQ. Trimming removed 4 bases from V and 2 bases from J, with 10 bases in between. The CDR3 runs 13 residues.

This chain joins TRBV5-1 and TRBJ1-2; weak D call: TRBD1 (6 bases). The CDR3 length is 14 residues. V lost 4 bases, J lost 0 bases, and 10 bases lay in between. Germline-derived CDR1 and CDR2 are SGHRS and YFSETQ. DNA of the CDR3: TGCGCCAGCAGCAAAGGACAGACTAACTATGGCTACACCTTC. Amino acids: CASSKGQTNYGYTF.

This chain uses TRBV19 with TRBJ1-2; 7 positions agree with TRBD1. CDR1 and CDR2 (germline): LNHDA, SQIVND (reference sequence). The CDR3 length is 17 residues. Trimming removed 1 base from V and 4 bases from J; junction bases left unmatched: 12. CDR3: CASSIVRGGDGAYGYTF. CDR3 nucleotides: TGTGCCAGTAGTATAGTAAGAGGGGGCGATGGTGCCTATGGCTACACCTTC.

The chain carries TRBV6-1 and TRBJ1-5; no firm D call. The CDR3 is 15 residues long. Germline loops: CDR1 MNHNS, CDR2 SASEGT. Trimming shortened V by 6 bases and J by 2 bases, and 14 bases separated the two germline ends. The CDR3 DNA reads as TGTGCCAGCAGGGGCAGACTGGAGGGCAATCAGCCCCAGCATTTT. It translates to CASRGRLEGNQPQHF.

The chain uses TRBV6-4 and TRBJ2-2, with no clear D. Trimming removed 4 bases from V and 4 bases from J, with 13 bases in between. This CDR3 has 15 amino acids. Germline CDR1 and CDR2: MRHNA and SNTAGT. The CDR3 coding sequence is TGTGCCAGCAGTGTAGACGACTCTTCCACCGGGGAGCTGTTTTTT. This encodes CASSVDDSSTGELFF.

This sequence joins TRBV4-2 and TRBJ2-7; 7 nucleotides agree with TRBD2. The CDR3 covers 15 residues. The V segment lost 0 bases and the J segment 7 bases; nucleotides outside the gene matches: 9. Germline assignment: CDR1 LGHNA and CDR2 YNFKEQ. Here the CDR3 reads CASSQDPWDYEEQYF. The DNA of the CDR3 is TGTGCCAGCAGCCAAGATCCGTGGGACTACGAAGAGCAGTACTTC.

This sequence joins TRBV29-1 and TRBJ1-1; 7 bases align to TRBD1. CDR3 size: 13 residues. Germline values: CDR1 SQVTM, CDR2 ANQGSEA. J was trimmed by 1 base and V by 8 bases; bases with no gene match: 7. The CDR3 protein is CSITGVGNTEAFF. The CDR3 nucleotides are TGCAGCATCACAGGGGTGGGGAACACTGAAGCTTTCTTT.

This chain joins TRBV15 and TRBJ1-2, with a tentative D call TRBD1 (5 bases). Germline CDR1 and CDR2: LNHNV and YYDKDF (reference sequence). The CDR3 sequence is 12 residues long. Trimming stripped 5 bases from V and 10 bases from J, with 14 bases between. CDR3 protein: CATSPWEGFYTF. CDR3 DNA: TGTGCCACCAGCCCCTGGGAGGGGTTCTACACCTTC.

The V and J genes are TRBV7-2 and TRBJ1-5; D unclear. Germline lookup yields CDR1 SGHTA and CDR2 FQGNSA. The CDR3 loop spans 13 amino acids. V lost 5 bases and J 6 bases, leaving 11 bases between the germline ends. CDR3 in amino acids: CASSPRETQPQHF. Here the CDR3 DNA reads TGTGCCAGCAGCCCACGGGAGACTCAGCCCCAGCATTTT.

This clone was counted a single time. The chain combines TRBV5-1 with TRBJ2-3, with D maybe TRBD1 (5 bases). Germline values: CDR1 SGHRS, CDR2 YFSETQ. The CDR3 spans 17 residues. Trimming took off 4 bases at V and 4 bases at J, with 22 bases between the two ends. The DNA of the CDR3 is TGCGCCAGCAGCATGGGAACAGGAAAACTCAGCTCAGATACGCAGTATTTT. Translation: CASSMGTGKLSSDTQYF.

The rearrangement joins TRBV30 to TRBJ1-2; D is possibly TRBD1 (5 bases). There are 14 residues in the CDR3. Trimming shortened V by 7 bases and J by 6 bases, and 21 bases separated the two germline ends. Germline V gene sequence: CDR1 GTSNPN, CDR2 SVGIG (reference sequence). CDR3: CASWRGVRVDGYTF. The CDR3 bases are TGTGCCTCCTGGCGGGGGGTACGGGTGGATGGCTACACCTTC.